Sequencing of this T cell receptor beta chain was carried out in a study of molecular identifiers for immune sequencing clone quantification (dated by TCRdb to 2017 to 2018). In the study overall: For a replicate experiment, RNA from about 21,000 or 97,000 naive CD8 T cells was divided into five aliquots, of which four were sequenced. The study was a methods study using CD8 T cells to benchmark molecular-identifier clustering-based TCR repertoire sequencing (MIDCIRS) and TCR RNA copy counting.

Comment on this clonotype: This clone's antigen is unknown. No base quality information exists; no much larger clone differs at one position.

The library was made by PCR. The sequencer was an Illumina HiSeq 4000. Bulk TCR libraries were generated as previously described, with the TCR primers listed in Table S5 used. Total RNA was purified with the Qiagen AllPrep DNA/RNA kit. Before analysis, reads from multiple sequencing runs of the same library were pooled. As for the original processing: Only reads with exact TCR constant sequence were kept, trimmed to 150 nt, and grouped by their 12-nt molecular barcodes. Reads within each barcode group were sub-clustered using a 15% Levenshtein threshold, and quality-weighted consensus sequences were constructed for each RNA molecule. Non-functional sequences were discarded, and so were lower-count sequences lying one edit away from another sequence. Barcode sub-clusters with fewer than 20% of the maximum read count were removed, based on fitting two negative binomial distributions. TCRdb redid the processing of the public reads, applying fastp at Q25 and MiXCR, and retained in-frame beta chains. Each entry is one CDR3 protein sequence, shown with its most common DNA and genes. The V and J calls were not made by the authors but by TCRdb's processing. For this sample the table gives around 470,000 distinct CDR3 sequences, of which 20% to 25% were detected only once. Under 0.85% of the sample comes from the top ten.

Libraries of naive CD8 T cells were generated from about 21,000 to 970,000 sorted cells, with 10%, 30% or 50% of the purified RNA used. Naive CD8 T cells were FACS-sorted as CD8+CD4-CCR7+CD45RA+ on a BD FACSAria II into RLT Plus buffer. To test detection sensitivity, Jurkat RNA equal to about nine TCR copies was added to samples of about 18,000-1,100,000 naive CD8 T cells. CD8 T cells were enriched with RosetteSep CD8+ T Cell Enrichment Cocktail and Ficoll-Paque, followed by ACK red cell lysis. Beyond this particular receptor, the publication reports: Highly expanded clone sizes could be underestimated if identical TCR molecules share a barcode. A single cell's worth of spiked-in Jurkat TCR RNA was reported detectable even among some 920,000 naive CD8 T cells. When barcode sub-clustering was not used, chimeric consensus sequences inflated TCR diversity, with chimeras reaching as high as 47%. In CMV-specific effector cells, clones with more than 20 RNA copies contained over 98% of molecules, whereas in naive cells such clones contained under 1% of molecules. The naive libraries included spiked-in Jurkat TCR RNA (fewer than eleven copies' worth), and this RNA is not part of the donor repertoire. Modeling gave about three recovered TCR RNA copies per cell versus approximately 10 by digital PCR, implying approximately 30% capture efficiency.

Sample: naive CD8+ T cells from blood, with Jurkat cell RNA spiked in. This specimen's cell subset or site label, interpreted: FACS-sorted CD8+CD4-CCR7+CD45RA+ naive T cells. The clonotype originates from a human donor in good health. Some libraries in this study had Jurkat cell RNA spiked in.

The CDR3 reads CASSYTGYVADTQYF. The nucleotide sequence is given as TGTGCCAGCAGTTACACAGGATATGTCGCAGATACGCAGTATTTT. The receptor chain draws on TRBV6-2 or TRBV6-3 and TRBJ2-3; a weak D assignment points to TRBD1 (5 bases agree). CDR1 and CDR2 are read off the germline V gene as MNHEY and SVGEGT. The CDR3 sequence holds 15 residues, the cysteine and phenylalanine included. CDR3 DNA only is kept here, 45 bases in frame from base 1. V loses 2 bases of germline sequence and J loses 4 bases, and the interval between the two ends is 13 bases.